This T cell receptor beta chain was identified in a study of T cell responses to AZD1222 COVID-19 vaccine. CDR3 length equals 14 residues. The germline V gene has CDR1 SGHNT and CDR2 YENEEA. Between the trimmed V and J ends, which lost 4 bases and 1 base, there was a span of 11 bases. Findings and limits, study-wide: A mostly white British donor set with more females was recruited, and clonal diversity was possibly underestimated. Baseline seropositivity characterized only a handful of AZD1222 recipients. No day 14 peak samples; only post-peak repertoires were characterized.

TCRdb keeps only in-frame clones here, not all; method: immunoSEQ multiplex PCR. Found here are some 120,000 clones, more than 85% of them singletons; the top ten hold around 2.9%. A note on this clone: The antigen is undetermined.

The receptor's source is an adult who received the AZD1222 COVID-19 vaccine. The genes are TRBV11-3 and TRBJ2-7, with a tentative D call TRBD2 (5 bases). Sequencing used peripheral blood, obtained 28 days after the second AZD1222 dose. CDR3 DNA sequence: TGTGCCAGCAGCTCGGACTCAGAATCCTACGAGCAGTACTTC. It specifies CASSSDSESYEQYF.